Listed here are 20 T cell receptor beta chains from one sample, sequenced in a study of blood T cell repertoires in COVID-19. Some clones are missing from TCRdb's copy, which holds only in-frame ones; the method was immunoSEQ multiplex PCR. The table shows under 130,000 clones, with roughly 79% occurring only once. What was sequenced was peripheral blood. The receptors derive from a woman aged 65 to 85 with acute or convalescent COVID-19.

The rearrangement links TRBV29-1 to TRBJ2-1; 9 bases match TRBD2. J gave up 0 bases and V 1 base, and 4 bases lay outside the gene matches. The CDR3 contains 16 residues. In germline, CDR1 is SQVTM, CDR2 ANQGSEA. In DNA, the CDR3 is TGCAGCGTTGAAGGGGCGGGAGGGACCTCCTACAATGAGCAGTTCTTC. This translates into CSVEGAGGTSYNEQFF.

This clone was recorded a few times. The V and J genes are TRBV10-2 and TRBJ2-1, with 9 nucleotides matching TRBD1. Germline loops: CDR1 WSHSY, CDR2 SAAADI. V lost 6 bases, J lost 7 bases, and 10 bases stayed unmatched. The CDR3 is 15 amino acids. The CDR3, as DNA: TGCGCCAGCAGAACCGGGACAGGGAATTTGAATGAGCAGTTCTTC. Its protein is CASRTGTGNLNEQFF.

The chain carries TRBV28 and TRBJ1-6; D uncertain. The CDR3 length is 16 residues. The V and J ends lost 6 bases and 5 bases respectively, with 17 bases between them. The germline V gene has CDR1 MDHEN and CDR2 SYDVKM. CDR3 sequence (DNA): TGTGCCAGCAGCCCGACCGGCGGGGTCGATAATTCACCCCTCCACTTT. Amino acids: CASSPTGGVDNSPLHF.

This chain connects TRBV24-1 to TRBJ2-7, with 9 bases matching TRBD2. V dropped 2 bases and J dropped 0; count of bases not matched to a gene: 4. Germline V gene data show CDR1 as KGHDR and CDR2 as SFDVKD. This CDR3 spans 16 amino acids. CDR3 protein: CATSDSSGRPSYEQYF. In DNA, the CDR3 is TGTGCCACCAGTGATTCAAGCGGGAGGCCCTCCTACGAGCAGTACTTC.

The chain has TRBV23-1 and TRBJ2-7; D is unclear. TRBV23-1 is flagged as an ORF with uncertain function. The length of the CDR3 is 16 residues. Trimming shortened V by 8 bases and J by 1 base, and 21 bases separated the two germline ends. CDR3 bases: TGCGCCAGCTGCGAAAAAGAGAGCCGAAGTTCCTACGAGCAGTACTTC. Translation gives CASCEKESRSSYEQYF.

The J gene is TRBJ1-2, the V gene TRBV7-9; D unclear. This CDR3 has 13 residues. From germline, CDR1 is SEHNR and CDR2 FQNEAQ (reference sequence). Trimming left V 5 bases short and J 6 bases short, with 13 bases between. In nucleotides, the CDR3 is TGTGCCAGCAGCCTACCCGGAGGTAATGGCTACACCTTC. Amino acid sequence: CASSLPGGNGYTF.

The chain employs TRBV19 and TRBJ1-6, with a weak D call TRBD1 (5 bases). CDR3 length: 16 amino acids. V was cut by 4 bases and J by 6 bases, with 16 bases left in between. Germline values: CDR1 LNHDA, CDR2 SQIVND (reference sequence). Here the CDR3 DNA reads TGTGCCAGTAGTACCCAGCAGGGAAAATTTAATTCACCCCTCCACTTT. Protein product: CASSTQQGKFNSPLHF.

V and J are TRBV7-9 and TRBJ1-4; 7 bases map to TRBD1. The V segment lost 5 bases and the J segment 7 bases; nucleotides outside the gene matches: 10. This CDR3 has 15 residues. CDR1 SEHNR and CDR2 FQNEAQ come from the germline V gene (reference sequence). The CDR3 bases are TGTGCCAGCAGCCTTAAACAGGGGAGTCGTGAAAAACTGTTTTTT. It is translated as CASSLKQGSREKLFF.

The V and J genes are TRBV6-5 and TRBJ1-1; 7 positions match TRBD1. CDR1 MNHEY and CDR2 SVGAGI come from the germline V gene. The J segment lost 0 bases and the V segment lost 6 bases, leaving 4 bases of the junction unmatched. The CDR3 spans 14 residues. The CDR3 here is CASSHDRVNTEAFF. Written as DNA, the CDR3 is TGTGCCAGCAGCCACGACAGGGTGAACACTGAAGCTTTCTTT.

V gene TRBV21-1 combines with J gene TRBJ1-4. TRBV21-1 is a pseudogene locus. This CDR3 comprises 16 residues. The CDR3 spells CASSNGEGLANEKLFF. The CDR3 DNA is TGTGCCAGCAGCAACGGAGAGGGACTGGCTAATGAAAAACTGTTTTTT.

V and J are TRBV29-1 and TRBJ1-2; D is unresolved. Germline lookup yields CDR1 SQVTM and CDR2 ANQGSEA. This CDR3 has 13 residues. Trimming took 2 bases from V and 3 from J, leaving 10 bases between them. The CDR3 DNA reads TGCAGCGTTGAACAGCAACTAGACTATGGCTACACCTTC. Residues: CSVEQQLDYGYTF. Full variable domain (rest looked up from reference TRBV29-1 and TRBJ1-2): SAVISQKPSRDICQRGTSLTIQCQVDSQVTMMFWYRQQPGQSLTLIATANQGSEATYESGFVIDKFPISRPNLTFSTLTVSNMSPEDSSIYLCSVEQQLDYGYTFGSGTRLTVV.

The chain combines TRBV6-5 with TRBJ1-1; D is possibly TRBD1 (5 bases). Germline CDR1 MNHEY, CDR2 SVGAGI. The CDR3 loop spans 14 amino acids. Trimming stripped 6 bases from V and 3 bases from J, with 14 bases between. The CDR3 spells CASSETDGDTEAFF. Written as DNA, the CDR3 is TGTGCCAGCAGCGAGACAGACGGAGACACTGAAGCTTTCTTT.

The chain couples TRBV18 to TRBJ2-5; 10 nucleotides agree with TRBD1. V was clipped by 5 bases and J by 5 bases; unmatched bases: 2. The CDR3 runs to 13 residues. Germline lookup yields CDR1 KGHSH and CDR2 LQKENI. CDR3 region: CASSSTGGETQYF. CDR3 bases: TGTGCCAGCTCATCGACAGGGGGCGAGACCCAGTACTTC.

The gene calls are TRBV10-2 and TRBJ1-2; TRBD1 matches 10 bases. The trim removed 3 bases at V and 5 bases at J, leaving 6 bases unmatched. Germline V CDR1 and CDR2: WSHSY, SAAADI. The CDR3 length is 15 residues. The CDR3 here is CASSDMRQGAYGYTF. CDR3 coding DNA: TGCGCCAGCAGTGACATGAGACAGGGGGCTTATGGCTACACCTTC.

V is TRBV27 and J is TRBJ2-1, with TRBD1 as a possible D gene (6 bases). Germline V CDR1 and CDR2: MNHEY, SMNVEV (reference sequence). V gave up 8 bases and J gave up 4 bases, with 15 bases separating them. This CDR3 region has 14 residues. CDR3 DNA: TGTGCCAGCTCCGGGACATCTCCGTACAATGAGCAGTTCTTC. Translation gives CASSGTSPYNEQFF.

This clone has only one observation. The CDR3 coding sequence is TGTGCCAGCAGTTTACGAGCGGGAGGGCACTCCTACGAGCAGTACTTC. It yields the protein CASSLRAGGHSYEQYF. V and J are TRBV27 and TRBJ2-7, with TRBD2 matching over 10 bases. V shed 2 bases and J 0 bases; nucleotides not matched to a gene: 4. The CDR3 has 16 residues. Germline V lookup: CDR1 MNHEY, CDR2 SMNVEV (reference sequence).

The chain couples TRBV7-2 to TRBJ2-2, with 7 nucleotides matching TRBD2. Germline loops: CDR1 SGHTA, CDR2 FQGNSA. The CDR3 covers 14 residues. The V and J ends lost 8 bases and 0 bases, in that order; junction bases with no gene match: 3. The CDR3 loop reads CASLRGSNTGELFF. Written as DNA, the CDR3 is TGTGCCAGCCTGCGGGGGTCGAACACCGGGGAGCTGTTTTTT.

In DNA, the CDR3 is TGCAGCGTGGGGACTAGCGGGAGTCATGAGCAGTTCTTC. As protein: CSVGTSGSHEQFF. V is TRBV29-1 and J is TRBJ2-1; TRBD2 matches at 14 bases. Germline CDR1 reads SQVTM; CDR2 reads ANQGSEA. V dropped 6 bases and J dropped 8; count of bases not matched to a gene: 3. The CDR3 has 13 residues.

The gene calls are TRBV15 and TRBJ1-4; 7 bases match TRBD1. There are 14 residues in the CDR3. The junction had 2 bases not matched to a gene; V was cut back by 4 bases and J by 3 bases. The germline V gene encodes CDR1 LNHNV and CDR2 YYDKDF (reference sequence). The CDR3 spells CATSKGQANEKLFF. CDR3 DNA: TGTGCCACCAGCAAAGGACAGGCTAATGAAAAACTGTTTTTT.

The V and J genes are TRBV7-9 and TRBJ1-2; perhaps TRBD1 as D (5 bases). With 5 bases removed from V and 1 base from J, the gap between germline ends came to 11 bases. Germline lookup yields CDR1 SEHNR and CDR2 FQNEAQ (reference sequence). The CDR3 consists of 14 residues. The CDR3 spells CASSPAGGNYGYTF. The CDR3 bases are TGTGCCAGCAGCCCGGCGGGGGGTAACTATGGCTACACCTTC.